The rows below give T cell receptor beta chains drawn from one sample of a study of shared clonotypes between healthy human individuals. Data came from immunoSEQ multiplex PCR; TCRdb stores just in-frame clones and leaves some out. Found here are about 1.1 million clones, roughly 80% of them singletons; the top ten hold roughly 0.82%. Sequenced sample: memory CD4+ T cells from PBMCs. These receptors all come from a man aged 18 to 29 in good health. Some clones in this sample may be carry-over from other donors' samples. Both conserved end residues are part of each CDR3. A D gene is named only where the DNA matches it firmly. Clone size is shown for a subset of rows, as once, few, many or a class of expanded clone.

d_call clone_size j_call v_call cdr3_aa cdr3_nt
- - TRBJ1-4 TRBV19 CASSIHAAGLNEKLFF TGTGCCAGTAGTATACACGCCGCAGGCCTAAATGAAAAACTGTTTTTT
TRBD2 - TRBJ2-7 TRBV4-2 CASSFGEREPYEQYF TGTGCCAGCTCCTTCGGCGAGCGGGAGCCCTACGAGCAGTACTTC
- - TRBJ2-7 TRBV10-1 CASSEAGGYEQYF TGCGCCAGCAGTGAGGCTGGGGGCTACGAGCAGTACTTC
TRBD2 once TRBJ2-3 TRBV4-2 CASSQAGLAVSTDTQYF TGTGCCAGCAGCCAAGCGGGACTAGCGGTGAGCACAGATACGCAGTATTTT
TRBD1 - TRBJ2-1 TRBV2 CASRAGTGPHNEQFF TGTGCCAGCAGGGCCGGGACAGGTCCCCACAATGAGCAGTTCTTC
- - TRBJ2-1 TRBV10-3 CAISESGGDEQFF TGTGCCATCAGTGAGTCGGGTGGGGATGAGCAGTTCTTC
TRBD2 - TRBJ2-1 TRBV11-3 CASSLRTSGISEQFF TGTGCCAGCAGCTTGAGGACTAGCGGGATCAGTGAGCAGTTCTTC
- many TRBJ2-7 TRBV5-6 CASSLSFSKDRIEQYF TGTGCCAGCAGCTTGTCTTTCTCAAAGGACAGAATCGAGCAGTACTTC
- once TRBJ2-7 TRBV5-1 CASSLERGFEQYF TGCGCCAGCAGCTTGGAACGAGGGTTCGAGCAGTACTTC
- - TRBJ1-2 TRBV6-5 CASPRAEPYGYTF TGTGCCAGCCCACGGGCAGAACCCTATGGCTACACCTTC
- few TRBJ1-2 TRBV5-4 CASSLDSGLGGYTF TGTGCCAGCAGCCTGGACAGCGGCTTGGGTGGCTACACCTTC
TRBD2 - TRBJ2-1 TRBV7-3 CASSLGLASYNEQFF TGTGCCAGCAGCTTGGGACTAGCCTCCTACAATGAGCAGTTCTTC
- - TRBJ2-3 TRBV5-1 CASSFSGMDTQYF TGCGCCAGCAGCTTTTCAGGGATGGATACGCAGTATTTT
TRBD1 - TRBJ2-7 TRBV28 CASSSGQVQYF TGTGCCAGCAGTTCGGGACAGGTTCAGTACTTC
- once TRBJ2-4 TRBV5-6 CASSLLGDIQYF TGTGCCAGCAGCTTGTTGGGGGACATTCAGTACTTC
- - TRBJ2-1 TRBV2 CASARNGAPFF TGTGCCAGCGCCAGGAACGGGGCACCGTTCTTC
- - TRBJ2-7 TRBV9 CASSVTSTAYEQYF TGTGCCAGCAGCGTTACGAGTACCGCCTACGAGCAGTACTTC
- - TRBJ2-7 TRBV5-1 CASSEQGIVYEQYF TGCGCCAGCAGCGAGCAGGGGATCGTGTACGAGCAGTACTTC
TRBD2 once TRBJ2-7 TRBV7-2 CASSYRSGRALEQYF TGTGCCAGCAGCTATAGGAGCGGGAGGGCCCTTGAGCAGTACTTC
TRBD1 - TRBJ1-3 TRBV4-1 CASSQAPRGSGNTIYF TGCGCCAGCAGCCAAGCTCCCAGGGGGTCTGGAAACACCATATATTTT
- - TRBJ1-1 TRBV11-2 CASSLVGRGPMNTEAFF TGTGCCAGCAGCTTAGTCGGACGTGGGCCTATGAACACTGAAGCTTTCTTT
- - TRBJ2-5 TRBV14 CASSQRNIGETQYF TGTGCCAGCAGCCAACGTAATATTGGAGAGACCCAGTACTTC
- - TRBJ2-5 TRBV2 CASTPGTTQETQYF TGTGCCAGCACCCCCGGGACCACTCAAGAGACCCAGTACTTC
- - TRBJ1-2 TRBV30 CAWSPQGYGYTF TGTGCCTGGAGTCCCCAGGGATATGGCTACACCTTC
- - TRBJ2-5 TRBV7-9 CASSLVNGGETQYF TGTGCCAGCAGCTTGGTTAATGGGGGGGAGACCCAGTACTTC
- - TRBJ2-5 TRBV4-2 CASSQTSTGSETQYF TGTGCCAGCAGCCAAACCTCGACAGGTAGCGAGACCCAGTACTTC
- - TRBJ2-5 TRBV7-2 CASSFRMTGEETQYF TGTGCCAGCAGCTTTCGAATGACAGGAGAAGAGACCCAGTACTTC
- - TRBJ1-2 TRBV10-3 CAISDAGLRAYGYTF TGTGCCATCAGTGACGCGGGGTTAAGGGCCTATGGCTACACCTTC
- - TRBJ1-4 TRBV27 CASSFSRRGEKLFF TGTGCCAGCAGTTTTTCACGGCGGGGGGAAAAACTGTTTTTT
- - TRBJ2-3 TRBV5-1 CASSLAPALSTDTQYF TGCGCCAGCAGCTTGGCGCCGGCGCTTAGCACAGATACGCAGTATTTT
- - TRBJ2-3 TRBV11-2 CASSLTASTDTQYF TGTGCCAGCAGCTTAACGGCGAGCACAGATACGCAGTATTTT
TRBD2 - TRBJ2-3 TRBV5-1 CASSSGLAGVADTQYF TGCGCCAGCAGCTCAGGACTAGCGGGAGTGGCAGATACGCAGTATTTT
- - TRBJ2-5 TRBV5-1 CASSLGLTPLQETQYF TGCGCCAGCAGCTTGGGCTTGACTCCCCTTCAAGAGACCCAGTACTTC
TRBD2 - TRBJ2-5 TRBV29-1 CSVHGLAGYQETQYF TGCAGCGTTCATGGACTAGCGGGGTACCAAGAGACCCAGTACTTC
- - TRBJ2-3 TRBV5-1 CASSYPGDTQYF TGCGCCAGCAGCTACCCCGGTGATACGCAGTATTTT
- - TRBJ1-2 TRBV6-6 CASSYGGEESGYTF TGTGCCAGCAGTTACGGCGGTGAGGAGTCTGGCTACACCTTC
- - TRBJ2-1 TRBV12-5 CASGLLGYNEQFF TGTGCTAGTGGTTTGTTAGGGTACAATGAGCAGTTCTTC
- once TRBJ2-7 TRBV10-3 CAASRVWDSYEQYF TGTGCCGCCTCCAGAGTATGGGATTCCTACGAGCAGTACTTC
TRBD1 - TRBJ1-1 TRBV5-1 CASRRTGDDTEAFF TGCGCCAGCAGACGGACAGGGGATGACACTGAAGCTTTCTTT
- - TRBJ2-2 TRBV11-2 CASSLYVDPLGTGELFF TGTGCCAGCAGCTTATATGTGGATCCCCTGGGGACCGGGGAGCTGTTTTTT
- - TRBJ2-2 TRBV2 CASMAENTGELFF TGTGCCAGCATGGCTGAGAACACCGGGGAGCTGTTTTTT
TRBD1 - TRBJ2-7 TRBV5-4 CASSSGQGYEQYF TGTGCCAGCAGCTCCGGACAGGGCTACGAGCAGTACTTC
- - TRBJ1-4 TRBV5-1 CARGRVNEKLFF TGCGCCCGCGGCAGGGTTAATGAAAAACTGTTTTTT
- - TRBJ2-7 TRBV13 CASSEGKGRSVYEQYF TGTGCCAGCAGCGAAGGGAAGGGCAGGTCCGTCTACGAGCAGTACTTC
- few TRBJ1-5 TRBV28 CATLTLLGQPQHF TGTGCCACCCTTACGTTGCTGGGGCAGCCCCAGCATTTT
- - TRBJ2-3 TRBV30 CAWSVQPANTQYF TGTGCCTGGAGTGTACAGCCAGCGAATACGCAGTATTTT
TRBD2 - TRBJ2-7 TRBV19 CASSIQLAGVIGHEQYF TGTGCCAGTAGTATCCAACTAGCGGGAGTTATTGGGCACGAGCAGTACTTC
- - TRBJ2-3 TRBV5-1 CASSLVVGASTDTQYF TGCGCCAGCAGCTTGGTTGTCGGAGCTAGCACAGATACGCAGTATTTT
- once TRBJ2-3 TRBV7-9 CASSLSNRFYTDTQYF TGTGCCAGCAGCTTATCGAACAGGTTTTACACAGATACGCAGTATTTT
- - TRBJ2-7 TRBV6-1 CASSEAGEQYF TGTGCCAGCAGTGAAGCAGGCGAGCAGTACTTC
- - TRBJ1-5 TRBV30 CAWSRENQPQHF TGTGCCTGGAGTAGGGAAAATCAGCCCCAGCATTTT
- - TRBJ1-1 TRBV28 CASSSSGIRDTEAFF TGTGCCAGCAGTTCCTCAGGGATTCGGGACACTGAAGCTTTCTTT
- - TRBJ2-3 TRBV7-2 CASSLGLKRVWATDTQYF TGTGCCAGCAGCTTAGGGCTAAAGCGTGTTTGGGCAACAGATACGCAGTATTTT
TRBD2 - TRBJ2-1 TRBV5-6 CASSFRSGRVNEQFF TGTGCCAGCAGCTTTCGTAGCGGGAGAGTCAATGAGCAGTTCTTC
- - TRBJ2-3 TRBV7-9 CASSFADTQYF TGTGCCAGCAGCTTCGCGGATACGCAGTATTTT
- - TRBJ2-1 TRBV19 CASSIGGVNEQFF TGTGCCAGTAGTATAGGGGGGGTGAATGAGCAGTTCTTC
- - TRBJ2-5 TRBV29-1 CSVTLGTAQETQYF TGCAGCGTGACATTAGGGACGGCTCAAGAGACCCAGTACTTC